This T cell receptor (beta chain) was captured by sequencing in a study of blood T cell repertoires in COVID-19. Across the study: The United States, Italy and Spain were the sources of the acute and convalescent COVID-19 samples. From T cells, B-cell-depleted T cells, or PBMCs came the material, which was cDNA or gDNA.

In the original analysis: Scientists estimated how many nucleated cells there were by amplifying reference gene primers. Only in-frame clones appear in the TCRdb table, and some are missing; sequencing was by immunoSEQ multiplex PCR. That table is the source of V, J and clone size, and D and trimming were worked out from the DNA. The repertoire consists of 150,000 to 200,000 clones, with about nine tenths occurring once and the leading ten covering nearly 0.55%. Germline values: CDR1 LGHDT, CDR2 YNNKEL (reference sequence). The junction had 4 bases not matched to a gene; V was cut back by 2 bases and J by 7 bases. The CDR3 extends over 16 amino acids.

V and J are TRBV3-1 (or the pseudogene TRBV3-2) and TRBJ2-2; 13 bases agree with TRBD2. This receptor was identified in a man in his fifties with acute or convalescent COVID-19. Sequenced: peripheral blood. The CDR3 bases are TGTGCCAGCAGCCAATCTGGACTAGCGGGAGTCGGGGAGCTGTTTTTT. Its protein product is CASSQSGLAGVGELFF.